Detailed here is one TCR beta chain. This specimen belongs to a study of OX40 agonist ivuxolimab in advanced cancers. Trimming cost V 5 bases and J 3 bases, with 17 bases left between them. This CDR3 has 16 residues. Germline assignment: CDR1 SEHNR and CDR2 FQNEAQ (reference sequence). Assay used: immunoSEQ multiplex PCR; TCRdb lists only in-frame clones, some missing. The table lists approximately 76,000 clones, more than 85% of them singletons. The chain recombines TRBV7-9 with TRBJ2-1; no clear D gene. The input for sequencing was CD4+ or CD8+ T cells sorted from blood, taken in a trial of the OX40 agonist ivuxolimab. This receptor was obtained from an adult with an advanced solid tumor such as melanoma, head and neck, liver or kidney cancer. CDR3 nucleotides: TGTGCCAGCAGCCCAGTAGTCGGAGCGCACTACAATGAGCAGTTCTTC. This sequence encodes CASSPVVGAHYNEQFF. The complete variable domain, with remaining parts taken from reference TRBV7-9 and TRBJ2-1, reads DTGVSQNPRHKITKRGQNVTFRCDPISEHNRLYWYRQTLGQGPEFLTYFQNEAQLEKSRLLSDRFSAERPKGSFSTLEIQRTEQGDSAMYLCASSPVVGAHYNEQFFGPGTRLTVL.